This TCR beta chain is from a study of cytomegalovirus exposure and HLA in healthy donors. Study-level background: Unique TCR beta sequences numbering 117 million came from around 180 million T cells in an earlier analysis. The study's findings and limits: Researchers catalogued approximately 170 TCR beta chains as cytomegalovirus-associated. CMV antigen specificity of a few CMV-associated chains was confirmed in vitro. Most of the CMV-associated TCR beta chains (in a later analysis) appeared to be HLA-restricted.

This clone was seen a single time. Its cognate antigen is unknown. CDR1 is MGHRA and CDR2 is YSYEKL in the germline V gene. Trimming pared 3 bases from V and 0 bases from J, leaving 12 bases between. The CDR3 spans 16 residues. The PCR employed 60 Vbeta primers together with 13 Jbeta primers. The assay was immunoSEQ multiplex PCR, and TCRdb's table has in-frame clones only and misses some. Of 150,000 to 200,000 clones listed, approximately 80% are singletons. The V gene is TRBV4-1, the J gene TRBJ2-1; no clear D. Sequencing was done on a sample of PBMCs. The sequence was obtained from a boy younger than 18 in good health and CMV-seronegative. This CDR3 reads CASSQLGLHSYNEQFF. CDR3 DNA: TGCGCCAGCAGCCAGCTGGGCCTCCACTCCTACAATGAGCAGTTCTTC.